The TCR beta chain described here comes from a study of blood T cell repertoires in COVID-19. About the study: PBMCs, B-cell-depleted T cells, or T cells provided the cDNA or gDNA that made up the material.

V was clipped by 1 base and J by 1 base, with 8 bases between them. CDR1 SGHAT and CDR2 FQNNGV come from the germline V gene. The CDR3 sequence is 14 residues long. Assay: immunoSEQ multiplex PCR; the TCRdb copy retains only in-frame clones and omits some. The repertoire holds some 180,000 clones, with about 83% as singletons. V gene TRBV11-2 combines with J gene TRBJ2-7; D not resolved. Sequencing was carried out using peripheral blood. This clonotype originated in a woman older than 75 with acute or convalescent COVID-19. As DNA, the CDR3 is TGTGCCAGCAGCTTAGGCCCGGTTTCCTACGAGCAGTACTTC. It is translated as CASSLGPVSYEQYF.